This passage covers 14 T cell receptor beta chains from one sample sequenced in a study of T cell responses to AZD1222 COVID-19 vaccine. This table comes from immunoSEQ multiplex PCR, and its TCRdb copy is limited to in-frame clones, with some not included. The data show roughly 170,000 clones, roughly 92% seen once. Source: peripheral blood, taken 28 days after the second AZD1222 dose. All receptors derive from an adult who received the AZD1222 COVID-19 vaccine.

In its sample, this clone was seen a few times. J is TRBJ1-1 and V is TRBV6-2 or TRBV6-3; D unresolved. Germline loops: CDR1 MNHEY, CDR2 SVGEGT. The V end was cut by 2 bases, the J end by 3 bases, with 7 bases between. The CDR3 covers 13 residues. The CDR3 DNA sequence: TGTGCCAGCAGTTACGGGTCGTACACTGAAGCTTTCTTT. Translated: CASSYGSYTEAFF.

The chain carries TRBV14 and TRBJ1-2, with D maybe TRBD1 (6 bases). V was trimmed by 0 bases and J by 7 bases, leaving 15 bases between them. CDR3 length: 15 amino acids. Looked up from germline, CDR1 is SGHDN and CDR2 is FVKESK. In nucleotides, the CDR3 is TGTGCCAGCAGCCAAGATAAGGGGGGTTATGCTGGCTACACCTTC. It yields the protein CASSQDKGGYAGYTF.

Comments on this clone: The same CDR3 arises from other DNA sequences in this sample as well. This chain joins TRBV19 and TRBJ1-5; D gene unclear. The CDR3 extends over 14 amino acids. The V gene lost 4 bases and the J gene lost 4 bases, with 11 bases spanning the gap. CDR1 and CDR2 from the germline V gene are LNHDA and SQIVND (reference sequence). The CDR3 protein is CASSRGRANQPQHF. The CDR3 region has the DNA TGTGCCAGTAGTAGGGGAAGGGCGAATCAGCCCCAGCATTTT. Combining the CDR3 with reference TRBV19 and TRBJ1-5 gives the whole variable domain DGGITQSPKYLFRKEGQNVTLSCEQNLNHDAMYWYRQDPGQGLRLIYYSQIVNDFQKGDIAEGYSVSREKKESFPLTVTSAQKNPTAFYLCASSRGRANQPQHFGDGTRLSIL.

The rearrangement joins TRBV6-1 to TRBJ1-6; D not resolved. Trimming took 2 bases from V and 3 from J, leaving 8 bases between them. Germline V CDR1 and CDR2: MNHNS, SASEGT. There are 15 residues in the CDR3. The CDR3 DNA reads TGTGCCAGCAGTGAAAAAGCCGGCTATAATTCACCCCTCCACTTT. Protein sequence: CASSEKAGYNSPLHF.

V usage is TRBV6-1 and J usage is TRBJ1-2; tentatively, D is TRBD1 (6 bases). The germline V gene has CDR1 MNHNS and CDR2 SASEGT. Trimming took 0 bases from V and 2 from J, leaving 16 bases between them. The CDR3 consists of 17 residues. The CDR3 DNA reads TGTGCCAGCAGTGAAGCGCTGCAGGGGACCCTAAACTATGGCTACACCTTC. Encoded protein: CASSEALQGTLNYGYTF.

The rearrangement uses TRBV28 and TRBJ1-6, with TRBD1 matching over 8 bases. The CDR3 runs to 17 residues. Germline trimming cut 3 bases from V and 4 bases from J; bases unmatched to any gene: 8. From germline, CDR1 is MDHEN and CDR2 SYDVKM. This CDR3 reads CASSLGNRDRYNSPLHF. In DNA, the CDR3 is TGTGCCAGCAGTTTGGGGAACCGGGACAGGTATAATTCACCCCTCCACTTT. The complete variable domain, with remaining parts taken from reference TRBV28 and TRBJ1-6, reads DVKVTQSSRYLVKRTGEKVFLECVQDMDHENMFWYRQDPGLGLRLIYFSYDVKMKEKGDIPEGYSVSREKKERFSLILESASTNQTSMYLCASSLGNRDRYNSPLHFGNGTRLTVT.

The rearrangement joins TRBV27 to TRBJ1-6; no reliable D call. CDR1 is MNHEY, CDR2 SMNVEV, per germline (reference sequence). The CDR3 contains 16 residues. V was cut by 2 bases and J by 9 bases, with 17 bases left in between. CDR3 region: CASSLTVSLLSSPLHF. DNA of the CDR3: TGTGCCAGCAGTTTAACAGTATCGCTACTGAGTTCACCCCTCCACTTT.

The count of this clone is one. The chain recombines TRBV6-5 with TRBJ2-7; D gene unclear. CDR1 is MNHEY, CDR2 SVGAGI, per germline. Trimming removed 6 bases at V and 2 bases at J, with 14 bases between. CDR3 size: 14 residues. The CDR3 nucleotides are TGTGCCAGCAGGACCGACGGCATACCCTACGAGCAGTACTTC. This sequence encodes CASRTDGIPYEQYF.

The CDR3 loop is CASSLFTGNTEAFF. The CDR3 DNA follows: TGTGCCAGCAGTTTATTTACAGGGAACACTGAAGCTTTCTTT. The V call is TRBV28, the J call TRBJ1-1, with D perhaps matching TRBD1 (5 bases). Germline CDR1 is MDHEN and CDR2 is SYDVKM. CDR3 size: 14 residues. The V end was cut by 1 base, the J end by 1 base, with 7 bases between. Variable domain in full (rest from reference TRBV28 and TRBJ1-1): DVKVTQSSRYLVKRTGEKVFLECVQDMDHENMFWYRQDPGLGLRLIYFSYDVKMKEKGDIPEGYSVSREKKERFSLILESASTNQTSMYLCASSLFTGNTEAFFGQGTRLTVV.

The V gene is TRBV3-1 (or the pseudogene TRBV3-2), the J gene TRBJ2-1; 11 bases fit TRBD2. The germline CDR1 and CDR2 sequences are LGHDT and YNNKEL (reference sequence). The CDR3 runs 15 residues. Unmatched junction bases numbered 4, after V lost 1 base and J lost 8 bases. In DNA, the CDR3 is TGTGCCAGCAGCCAAGTAGCGGGAGGGGAGGATGAGCAGTTCTTC. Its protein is CASSQVAGGEDEQFF.

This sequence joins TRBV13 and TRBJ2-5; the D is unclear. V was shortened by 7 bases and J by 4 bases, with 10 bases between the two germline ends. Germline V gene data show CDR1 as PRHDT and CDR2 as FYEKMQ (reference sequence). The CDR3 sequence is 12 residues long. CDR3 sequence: CASTSMGETQYF. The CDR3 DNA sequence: TGTGCCAGCACGTCCATGGGAGAGACCCAGTACTTC.

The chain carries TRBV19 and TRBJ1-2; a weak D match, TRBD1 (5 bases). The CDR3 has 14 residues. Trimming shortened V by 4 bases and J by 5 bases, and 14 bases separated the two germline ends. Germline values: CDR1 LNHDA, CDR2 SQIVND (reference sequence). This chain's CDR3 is CASSTLQGPYGYTF. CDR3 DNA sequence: TGTGCCAGTAGTACCTTGCAGGGCCCATATGGCTACACCTTC.

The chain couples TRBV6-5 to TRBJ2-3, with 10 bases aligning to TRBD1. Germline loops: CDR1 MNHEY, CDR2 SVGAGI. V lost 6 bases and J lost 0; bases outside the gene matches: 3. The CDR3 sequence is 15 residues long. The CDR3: CASRGQGLSTDTQYF. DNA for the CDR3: TGTGCCAGCAGGGGACAGGGGCTTAGCACAGATACGCAGTATTTT.

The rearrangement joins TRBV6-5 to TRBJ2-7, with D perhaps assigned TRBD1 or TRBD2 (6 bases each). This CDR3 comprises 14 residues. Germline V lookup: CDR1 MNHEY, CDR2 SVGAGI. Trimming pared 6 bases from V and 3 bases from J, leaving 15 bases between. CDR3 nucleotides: TGTGCCAGCAGGCAACAGGGAGGAATCTACGAGCAGTACTTC. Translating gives CASRQQGGIYEQYF.